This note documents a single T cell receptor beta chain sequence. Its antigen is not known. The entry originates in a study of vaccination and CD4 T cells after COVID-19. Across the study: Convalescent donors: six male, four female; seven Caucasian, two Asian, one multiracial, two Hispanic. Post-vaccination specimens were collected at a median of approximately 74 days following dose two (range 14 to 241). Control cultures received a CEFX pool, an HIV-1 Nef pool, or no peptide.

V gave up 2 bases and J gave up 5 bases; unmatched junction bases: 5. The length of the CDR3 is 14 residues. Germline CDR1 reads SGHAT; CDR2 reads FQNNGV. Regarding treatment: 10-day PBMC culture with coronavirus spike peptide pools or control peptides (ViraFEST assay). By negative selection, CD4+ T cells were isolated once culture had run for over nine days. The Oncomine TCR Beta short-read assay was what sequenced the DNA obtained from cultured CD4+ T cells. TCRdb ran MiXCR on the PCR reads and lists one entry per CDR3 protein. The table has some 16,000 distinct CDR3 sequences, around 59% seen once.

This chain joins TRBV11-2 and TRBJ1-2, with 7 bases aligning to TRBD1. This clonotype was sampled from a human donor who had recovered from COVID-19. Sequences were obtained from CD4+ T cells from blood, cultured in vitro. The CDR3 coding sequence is TGTGCCAGCAGCTTAAACAGGGGCGGTTATGGCTACACCTTC. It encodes CASSLNRGGYGYTF. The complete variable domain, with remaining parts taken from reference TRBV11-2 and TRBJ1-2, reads EAGVAQSPRYKIIEKRQSVAFWCNPISGHATLYWYQQILGQGPKLLIQFQNNGVVDDSQLPKDRFSAERLKGVDSTLKIQPAKLEDSAVYLCASSLNRGGYGYTFGSGTRLTVV.